This T cell receptor beta chain was identified in a study of T cell responses to AZD1222 COVID-19 vaccine. Germline V gene data show CDR1 as SGHRS and CDR2 as YFSETQ. The CDR3 sequence is 18 residues long. With 2 bases removed from V and 0 bases from J, the gap between germline ends came to 18 bases. The table lists this clone with a few counts. Profiling relied on immunoSEQ multiplex PCR, and the TCRdb table lists in-frame clones only, not all of them. The sample gives roughly 65,000 clones, almost 90% of which show up once; roughly 8% is in the top ten. This receptor was identified in an adult in good health. The chain couples TRBV5-1 to TRBJ1-5; D is unclear. This specimen was peripheral blood, taken on day 0 of AZD1222 vaccination. CDR3: CASSFWEFRDYSNQPQHF. The CDR3 bases are TGCGCCAGCAGCTTTTGGGAGTTTAGGGATTATAGCAATCAGCCCCAGCATTTT.